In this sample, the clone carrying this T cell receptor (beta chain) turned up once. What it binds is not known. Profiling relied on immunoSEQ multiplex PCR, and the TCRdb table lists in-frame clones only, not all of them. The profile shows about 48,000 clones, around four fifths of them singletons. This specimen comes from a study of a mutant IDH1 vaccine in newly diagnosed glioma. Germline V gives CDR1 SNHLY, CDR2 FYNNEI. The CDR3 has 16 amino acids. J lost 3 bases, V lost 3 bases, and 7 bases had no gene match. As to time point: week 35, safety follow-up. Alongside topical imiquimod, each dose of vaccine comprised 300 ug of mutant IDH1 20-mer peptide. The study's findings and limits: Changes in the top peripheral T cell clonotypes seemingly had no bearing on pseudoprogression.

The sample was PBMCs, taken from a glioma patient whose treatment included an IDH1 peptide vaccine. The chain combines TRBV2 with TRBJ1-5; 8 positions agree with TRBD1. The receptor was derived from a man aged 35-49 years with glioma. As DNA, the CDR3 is TGTGCCAGCAGTGAGGGGCAGGGGGCCCTCAATCAGCCCCAGCATTTT. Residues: CASSEGQGALNQPQHF.